This T cell receptor beta chain was observed in a study of T cell responses to AZD1222 COVID-19 vaccine. This clone was seen only once. The CDR3 length is 15 residues. Germline V gene data show CDR1 as SGHRS and CDR2 as YFSETQ. V shed 0 bases and J shed 0 bases, with 8 bases lying between them. Sequencing was performed with immunoSEQ multiplex PCR; in TCRdb, only in-frame clones are kept and a portion is missing. The sample shows roughly 100,000 clones, 90% to 95% of them seen only once. The rearrangement joins TRBV5-1 to TRBJ2-3; weak D call: TRBD1 (5 bases). The sequenced sample was peripheral blood, obtained on day 0 of AZD1222 vaccination. The sequence was collected from an adult in good health. Here the CDR3 reads CASSLDRTSTDTQYF. In nucleotides, the CDR3 is TGCGCCAGCAGCTTGGACAGGACGAGCACAGATACGCAGTATTTT.